These T cell receptor beta chains were read from a single sample in a study of blood T cell repertoires in COVID-19. Assay: immunoSEQ multiplex PCR; the TCRdb copy retains only in-frame clones and omits some. The repertoire has some 66,000 clones, around 90% of them found once; the top ten carry approximately 7.9%. Sequencing used peripheral blood. These receptors were collected from a human donor in a cohort sampled during active COVID-19. The CDR3 runs from the conserved cysteine through the conserved F or W. Each record gives: V gene, clone size, D gene, J gene, CDR3 DNA, CDR3 protein. A D gene is named only where the DNA matches it firmly. Size values are once, few and many counts, or a class for expanded clones, and some rows have none.

>TRBV5-1|NA|TRBD2|TRBJ2-1
TGCGCCAGCAGCCCGTGGACTAGCGGCAATGAGCAGTTCTTC
CASSPWTSGNEQFF
>TRBV6-5|NA|TRBD1|TRBJ2-7
TGTGCCAGCAGCAATGGACAGGGGTCGTACTTC
CASSNGQGSYF
>TRBV7-9|NA|TRBD2|TRBJ2-3
TGTGCCAGCAGCTCTTGGACTAGCGGGGGGAGGCCAGATACGCAGTATTTT
CASSSWTSGGRPDTQYF
>TRBV5-1|NA|NA|TRBJ1-3
TGCGCCAGCAGCTTGGATTACAGTGGAAACACCATATATTTT
CASSLDYSGNTIYF
>TRBV28|NA|TRBD2|TRBJ2-1
TGTGCCAGCAGTCCTGGCGGGAGTAGCGATGAGCAGTTCTTC
CASSPGGSSDEQFF
>TRBV29-1|NA|NA|TRBJ2-1
TGCAGCGCCGCGGGTTACAATGAGCAGTTCTTC
CSAAGYNEQFF
>TRBV25-1|NA|TRBD2|TRBJ2-1
TGTGCCAGCAGGTTCGGCGGGGGAGCAGGCTACAATGAGCAGTTCTTC
CASRFGGGAGYNEQFF
>TRBV2|NA|TRBD1|TRBJ1-2
TGTGCCAGCAGCCTAATGGGGACAGGCCTTTGGGGCTACACCTTC
CASSLMGTGLWGYTF
>TRBV18|NA|TRBD2|TRBJ2-3
TGTGCCAGCTCATTGGGTAGCGGGGCAGATACGCAGTATTTT
CASSLGSGADTQYF
>TRBV4-3|NA|NA|TRBJ2-3
TGCGCCAGCAGCCCATTGAGCCCTCCAGATACGCAGTATTTT
CASSPLSPPDTQYF
>TRBV7-2|NA|TRBD1|TRBJ1-2
TGTGCCAGCAGCAGCAGGGGGAAGGACGACTATGGCTACACCTTC
CASSSRGKDDYGYTF
>TRBV15|NA|TRBD1|TRBJ1-5
TGTGCCACCAGCGAGGGACAGCACAATCAGCCCCAGCATTTT
CATSEGQHNQPQHF
>TRBV7-8|NA|NA|TRBJ2-4
TGTGCCAGCAGCTTAGCTTCGACAGTGAACATTCAGTACTTC
CASSLASTVNIQYF
>TRBV15|NA|TRBD1|TRBJ1-5
TGTGCCACCAGCAGAGTACTAGACAGGGGAAATCAGCCCCAGCATTTT
CATSRVLDRGNQPQHF
>TRBV4-3|NA|TRBD2|TRBJ2-1
TGCGCCAGCAGCCAACACCTTGTAGCGGGAGGCCGACGGTCCTCCTACAATGAGCAGTTCTTC
CASSQHLVAGGRRSSYNEQFF
>TRBV5-5|NA|NA|TRBJ2-7
TGTGCCAGCAGCTTGGTCAGGGCCAGGGACGAGCAGTACTTC
CASSLVRARDEQYF
>TRBV7-9|NA|NA|TRBJ2-5
TGTGCCAGCAGCCGAGCGGGTCTGTGGACCCAGTACTTC
CASSRAGLWTQYF
>TRBV7-3|few|TRBD2|TRBJ2-2
TGTGCCAGCAGCTCCAGTAGCGGGAGCGGGGAGCTGTTTTTT
CASSSSSGSGELFF
>TRBV5-1|few|TRBD2|TRBJ2-1
TGCGCCAGCAGCTATCGGACTAGCGGGGGGGACAATGAGCAGTTCTTC
CASSYRTSGGDNEQFF
>TRBV6-2/TRBV6-3|NA|NA|TRBJ2-7
TGTGCCAGCAGTTACGTGGCAGGCGGGTACGAGCAGTACTTC
CASSYVAGGYEQYF
>TRBV7-2|NA|NA|TRBJ2-1
TGTGCCAGCAGCCCTGTCGGGGGAACCTACAATGAGCAGTTCTTC
CASSPVGGTYNEQFF
>TRBV6-2/TRBV6-3|NA|TRBD1|TRBJ2-5
TGTGCCAGCAGCTTCCCCGGGACAGGGGGAGAGACCCAGTACTTC
CASSFPGTGGETQYF
>TRBV6-6|few|TRBD1|TRBJ1-5
TGTGCCAGCAGGAACAGGGGGCAGAGCAATCAGCCCCAGCATTTT
CASRNRGQSNQPQHF
>TRBV4-3|NA|NA|TRBJ2-1
TGCGCCAGCAGCCAAGATATGACGCCGGGTGAGCAGTTCTTC
CASSQDMTPGEQFF
>TRBV5-6|NA|TRBD1|TRBJ1-2
TGTGCCAGCAGCCCTTTTCTCAGGGGGATAGTAAACTATGGCTACACCTTC
CASSPFLRGIVNYGYTF
>TRBV2|NA|TRBD2|TRBJ2-1
TGTGCCAGGAAGCGGGAGGCCCACAATGAGCAGTTCTTC
CARKREAHNEQFF
>TRBV7-8|once|NA|TRBJ2-2
TGTGCCAGCAGTAGCGGGGAGCTGTTTTTT
CASSSGELFF
>TRBV11-2|NA|NA|TRBJ1-1
TGTGCCAGCAGCTTAGTGCGGGGGCCGGGGGGTGAAGCTTTCTTT
CASSLVRGPGGEAFF
>TRBV10-3|NA|NA|TRBJ2-7
TGTGCCTCCAGGGGCTCCTACGAGCAGTACTTC
CASRGSYEQYF
>TRBV6-5|NA|NA|TRBJ2-3
TGTGCCAGCACGACTTCCATTTCAACAGATACGCAGTATTTT
CASTTSISTDTQYF
>TRBV28|NA|NA|TRBJ1-6
TGTGCCAGCAGTTTGGGCCATAATTCACCCCTCCACTTT
CASSLGHNSPLHF
>TRBV30|NA|NA|TRBJ1-1
TGTGCCTGGAGCGCGACAGAGAACACTGAAGCTTTCTTT
CAWSATENTEAFF
>TRBV30|NA|NA|TRBJ2-7
TGTGCCTGGACCCGGGGTAACTCCTACGAGCAGTACTTC
CAWTRGNSYEQYF
>TRBV11-2|NA|NA|TRBJ2-1
TGTGCCAGCAGCACCAAAGCGGCATACAATGAGCAGTTCTTC
CASSTKAAYNEQFF
>TRBV21-1|NA|NA|TRBJ2-3
TGTGCCAGCAGCAAACGAGGTAGCGGGATCACAGATACGCAGTATTTT
CASSKRGSGITDTQYF
>TRBV6-5|NA|TRBD1|TRBJ2-1
TGTGCCAGCAGGAGCGCTGGGACAGGCGACAATGAGCAGTTCTTC
CASRSAGTGDNEQFF
>TRBV28|NA|TRBD2|TRBJ2-7
TGTGCCAGCAGTTCTCCGGGACTAGCGGGAGGGGACGAGCAGTACTTC
CASSSPGLAGGDEQYF
>TRBV19|NA|NA|TRBJ2-2
TGTGCCAGTAGTATTTTAACCGGGGAGCTGTTTTTT
CASSILTGELFF
>TRBV5-1|NA|NA|TRBJ1-1
TGCGCCAGCAGCTTGGGAGTGGCAGGGTTGAACACTGAAGCTTTCTTT
CASSLGVAGLNTEAFF
>TRBV15|once|NA|TRBJ2-1
TGTGCCACCAGCAGTCGACGGGGGGCAGAATACAATGAGCAGTTCTTC
CATSSRRGAEYNEQFF
>TRBV5-1|NA|TRBD1|TRBJ2-1
TGCGCCAGCAGCTTGAGGGCGGGACAGGCCTACAATGAGCAGTTCTTC
CASSLRAGQAYNEQFF
>TRBV25-1|NA|TRBD1|TRBJ2-2
TGTGCCAGCAGGGCTCCCGGGACAGATACCGGGGAGCTGTTTTTT
CASRAPGTDTGELFF
>TRBV7-2|NA|TRBD1|TRBJ2-2
TGTGCCAGCAGCGCGACAGGGACCGGGGAGCTGTTTTTT
CASSATGTGELFF
>TRBV10-1|NA|TRBD2|TRBJ2-7
TGCGCCAGCAGTGTCCCCCGACTAGCGGGGGGCTCCTACGAGCAGTACTTC
CASSVPRLAGGSYEQYF
>TRBV6-2/TRBV6-3|NA|TRBD1|TRBJ2-7
TGTGCCAGCAGTTTCGGGCAGGGGGACTACGAGCAGTACTTC
CASSFGQGDYEQYF
>TRBV18|NA|NA|TRBJ1-1
TGTGCCAGCTCACGGACTGGATCTGAAGGACTGGTAGAAGCTTTCTTT
CASSRTGSEGLVEAFF
>TRBV7-2|NA|TRBD1|TRBJ1-1
TGTGCCAGCAGCTTCCTCGACAGGGGGCACGCAATGGGAGCTTTCTTT
CASSFLDRGHAMGAFF
>TRBV27|once|TRBD1|TRBJ1-5
TGTGCCAGCAGTTCCACCGGGACAGGGGGTCAGCCCCAGCATTTT
CASSSTGTGGQPQHF
>TRBV3-1/TRBV3-2|once|NA|TRBJ2-1
TGTGCCAGCAGCCAACGGGACTCCCTCCCCTACAATGAGCAGTTCTTC
CASSQRDSLPYNEQFF
>TRBV7-3|NA|TRBD1|TRBJ2-3
TGTGCCAGCAGCGGCGCAACCGGGACAGGGGGCGATACGCAGTATTTT
CASSGATGTGGDTQYF
>TRBV7-3|NA|NA|TRBJ2-7
TGTGCCAGCAGCTTAAGCGGACAAGAGCAGTACTTC
CASSLSGQEQYF
>TRBV2|NA|NA|TRBJ1-3
TGTGCCACCCCGACAGACTCTGGAAACACCATATATTTT
CATPTDSGNTIYF
>TRBV5-4|few|TRBD2|TRBJ2-7
TGTGCCAGCAGCTGGGTAGCGGGAGAGCAGTACTTC
CASSWVAGEQYF
>TRBV5-4|NA|NA|TRBJ2-1
TGTGCCAGCAGCTCGGGACAAGACAATGAGCAGTTCTTC
CASSSGQDNEQFF
>TRBV10-1|NA|TRBD2|TRBJ2-5
TGCGCCAGCAGTGGGCGGACTAGCGGGAGCCAAGAGACCCAGTACTTC
CASSGRTSGSQETQYF
>TRBV30|NA|NA|TRBJ1-1
TGTGCCTGGAGTCTAACAGAGAACACTGAAGCTTTCTTT
CAWSLTENTEAFF
>TRBV9|NA|NA|TRBJ1-3
TGTGCCAGCAGCGAACAGGGTCGGTCTGAGCTCTCTGGAAACACCATATATTTT
CASSEQGRSELSGNTIYF
>TRBV18|once|TRBD2|TRBJ2-3
TGTGCCAGCTCACCTATGAGCGGGGGGAGCACAGATACGCAGTATTTT
CASSPMSGGSTDTQYF
>TRBV7-2|NA|TRBD2|TRBJ2-2
TGTGCCAGCAGCGCCGCCGGGGGGAAAAACACCGGGGAGCTGTTTTTT
CASSAAGGKNTGELFF